This TCR beta chain derives from a study of tumor-infiltrating lymphocytes in primary liver carcinoma. Study results and caveats: Tumors reached a significantly greater top-250-clone fraction than blood did (p = 0.039).

Co-extraction yielded RNA and DNA from approximately 20-30 mg of unsorted bulk tissue. This clonotype was seen many times. No antigen is known for it. The input was around 0.5 ug total RNA; TCR beta cDNA was made from it with a constant-region primer. Each TCR beta library was derived from three nested multiplex PCR rounds that employed slightly modified ARM-PCR. TCRdb re-analysed the multiplex PCR reads in MiXCR, keeping a single row per CDR3 protein. Seen here are 70,000 to 85,000 distinct CDR3 sequences, about two thirds observed once, and the top ten hold roughly 13%. Sequencing was carried out using liver tumor tissue from sampling region 4. Stated subset: tumor region T4, right-lateral pole. The TCR originated in a woman aged 60-75 years with primary liver carcinoma and hepatitis B virus infection.

The DNA of the CDR3 is TGCGCCAGCAGCTTGGTACGGGAGCGGGGTGAGCAGTTCTTC. This gives the protein CASSLVRERGEQFF. The chain employs TRBV5-1 and TRBJ2-1, with 7 bases fitting TRBD2. V lost 0 bases and J lost 9; bases outside the gene matches: 6. The germline V gene has CDR1 SGHRS and CDR2 YFSETQ. The CDR3 loop spans 14 amino acids.